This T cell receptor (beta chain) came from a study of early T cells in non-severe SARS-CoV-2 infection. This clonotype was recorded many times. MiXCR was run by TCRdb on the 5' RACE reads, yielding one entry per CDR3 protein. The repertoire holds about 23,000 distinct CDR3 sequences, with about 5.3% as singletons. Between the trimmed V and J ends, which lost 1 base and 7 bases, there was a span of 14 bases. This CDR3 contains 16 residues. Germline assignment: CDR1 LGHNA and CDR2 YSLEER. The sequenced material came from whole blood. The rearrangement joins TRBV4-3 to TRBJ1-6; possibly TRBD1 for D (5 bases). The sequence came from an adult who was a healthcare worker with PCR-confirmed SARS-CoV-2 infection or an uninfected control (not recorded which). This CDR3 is CASSQGPGAENSPLHF. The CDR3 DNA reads TGCGCCAGCAGCCAAGGACCCGGGGCCGAAAATTCACCCCTCCACTTT.